This T cell receptor (beta chain) was identified during a study of cytomegalovirus exposure and HLA in healthy donors. Broader study findings: Further analysis, carried out later, found HLA-associated TCR beta chains more clonally expanded than equally common other chains. Because they were indistinguishable, some V segments, including TRBV6-2 and TRBV6-3, were excluded. Reports indicated that the classifier achieved high specificity and sensitivity in diagnosing cytomegalovirus status.

This CDR3 region has 15 residues. Trimming cost V 7 bases and J 2 bases, with 19 bases left between them. The germline V gene encodes CDR1 SGHDT and CDR2 YYEEEE. It was with 60 Vbeta and 13 Jbeta primers that the PCR ran. Generated by immunoSEQ multiplex PCR, the TCRdb table keeps only in-frame clones and is missing some. The sample yields fewer than 110,000 clones, over 70% seen once. Regarding this clone: Its antigen is currently unknown.

Despite likely unrecorded immune exposures, the donors were nominally healthy at the time of sampling. This sequence was found in a man under 40 in good health and CMV-seronegative. Material: PBMCs. The chain uses TRBV5-6 and TRBJ2-7; possibly TRBD1 for D (5 bases). CDR3 region: CASLYRSALPYEQYF. The CDR3 bases are TGTGCCAGCTTATACAGGTCCGCCCTTCCCTACGAGCAGTACTTC. The whole variable domain, filled in from reference TRBV5-6 and TRBJ2-7, reads DAGVTQSPTHLIKTRGQQVTLRCSPKSGHDTVSWYQQALGQGPQFIFQYYEEEERQRGNFPDRFSGHQFPNYSSELNVNALLLGDSALYLCASLYRSALPYEQYFGPGTRLTVT.